This record looks at one T cell receptor beta chain sequence and its context. It has no known antigen specificity. The record has no base qualities; no much larger clone is one base away. The cohort consisted of fewer than 700 healthy bone marrow donors. Cohort members were all nominally healthy when sampled, although unrecorded immune exposures were likely present. The donor was CMV seropositive and was included in the group of 250 to 350 seropositive cohort members. A peripheral blood sample was collected from each donor, and TCR beta sequencing was performed on peripheral blood mononuclear cells. The Qiagen DNeasy Blood Extraction Kit was used to extract genomic DNA from the blood cell samples. This specimen comes from a study of cytomegalovirus exposure and HLA in healthy donors (dated by TCRdb to about 2017). With regard to the full study: According to an earlier analysis of around 600 of the donors, about 179 million T cells yielded 117 million unique TCR beta sequences and around 280 Gb of sequence data. In a later analysis, previously published TCR beta repertoires from 550 to 700 donors were re-analyzed and high-resolution HLA genotyping was added so that TCR occurrence patterns could be studied. A separate validation cohort of 100 to 150 different subjects was used in addition to the roughly 670-subject first cohort. Donor age, sex, ethnicity and CMV serostatus were collected together with the repertoire data. An earlier analysis of more than 450 of the donors used high-throughput TCR beta sequencing to judge whether each TCR beta V gene segment behaved as functional or pseudogenic. The study used immunosequencing to profile the T cell repertoires of some 600 subjects and linked those repertoires to cytomegalovirus serostatus. Typing coverage differed by locus: A, B, C, DRB1 and DQB1 were typed in roughly 629-640 donors, DQA1 in about 560, DPA1 in around 580, and DPB1 in just under 480. The genetic ancestry cluster associated with self-reported Caucasian donors included about 84% of the roughly 400 genotyped donors. The aim of the study was to test whether cataloging public T cell receptors could identify signatures of past pathogen exposure. All discovery cohort repertoires had been generated on a single sequencing platform. On average, roughly 240,000 unique TCR beta nucleotide sequences were sequenced per donor among some 420 genotyped donors of the cohort, with roughly a sixth of those sequences being non-productive. Because of strong linkage in the cohort, a handful of DR-DQ haplotypes were treated as single units for association and clustering. HLA typing included class I and class II loci at four-digit resolution. In a later genetic analysis, genome-wide SNP genotypes for about 60% of the 666 donors were used, and that subset was treated as a discovery cohort. In the later analysis, no new phenotypic data were used to find candidate immune exposures; instead, reliance was placed on TCR beta sequences and their occurrence across donors. To predict cytomegalovirus infection status, the study combined high-throughput TCR immunosequencing, statistical association of individual TCRs with disease status, and machine learning. Roughly 300 gigabases of sequencing data and 91 million or so unique TCR sequences made up an early release that covered several hundred HLA-typed donors.

The paper's findings and limits, for the study overall: A later genetic analysis associated a missense DCLRE1C variant with V-gene and J-gene trimming of TCR beta chains, and an independent cohort replicated the association. A later analysis reported that several top co-occurrence clusters appeared linked to parvovirus B19, influenza, CMV and Epstein-Barr virus. In the study, about 150 TCR beta chains were listed as associated with cytomegalovirus. The earlier analysis of approximately 560 of the donors excluded approximately 17 rarely observed V segments, including chromosome 9 orphons, because counts were too low. Cytomegalovirus status was reported to be diagnosed by the classifier with high specificity and sensitivity in both the original and validation cohorts. Specific HLA alleles were associated with around 18,000 TCR beta sequences at a false discovery rate of 0.05 in a later analysis. Assigning TCR associations to individual alleles was difficult when HLA alleles, especially DR and DQ, strongly co-occurred. A later genetic analysis reported fewer N-insertions in productive TCRs among donors in an Asian-associated ancestry cluster than the approximately 700-donor mean. Linkage disequilibrium might explain the correlated functional status among segregating V segments, but an unknown experimental factor could not be ruled out. The sequencing pipeline was judged likely to have produced a cluster of highly shared sequence variants as a technical artifact. Because some donors lacked HLA typing at each locus, the association tests relied only on the typed subset. The authors suggested that the approach could potentially be generalized to other disease states and immunological phenotypes. A further reported finding was that TCR beta sequences accurately predicted the HLA-A and HLA-B alleles for most subjects in the first cohort. The presence/absence analyses assumed that sequencing depth was roughly uniform across donors, and that assumption may not be true. In a later analysis, HLA-associated TCR beta chains were found to be more clonally expanded and to have lower generation probabilities than equally common non-associated chains. Only TCR beta chains were sequenced in this cohort, and the absence of alpha or paired-chain data limited detectable features. In vitro tests confirmed that a few of the cytomegalovirus-associated TCR beta chains recognize cytomegalovirus antigens. While some public TCRs were present in many individuals, most TCR sequences turned up only very rarely across donors. Most CMV-associated TCR beta chains appeared to be HLA-restricted in a later analysis, and the HLA associations seemed to be driven largely by CMV exposure. In an earlier analysis of a few hundred of the donors, most TCR beta V segments were observed in productive rearrangements about 87% or about 30% of the time, broadly matching IMGT annotations. In a later analysis, TCR association rates were found to vary across HLA loci, with the most associated TCRs seen for DRB1 alleles and the fewest for HLA-C alleles. For the cohort, immune exposure information was limited to CMV serostatus.

The library was produced with the immunoSEQ multiplex PCR assay. The multiplex PCR relied on a mix of 60 forward primers for TCR Vbeta segments and 13 reverse primers for TCR Jbeta segments. The CDR3 region of rearranged TCR beta genes was amplified from genomic DNA with a multiplex PCR assay. Amplified TCR beta libraries were sequenced as 87-base-pair reads on the Illumina HiSeq System. The paper's data handling went like this. In a later analysis, tens of millions of unique TCR beta chains were counted across the roughly 610 repertoires, and around 11 million of these chains were shared by at least two donors. To remove PCR and sequencing errors, raw reads were error-corrected and collapsed into unique sequences using a nearest-neighbor algorithm that merged closely related sequences. CDR3 sequences were aligned to IMGT reference sequences to assign V, D and J gene segments. For a sequence to be retained, a match of at least six nucleotides to both a V gene segment and a J gene segment was required. Rearrangements were classified as productive when the CDR3 lacked stop codons and remained in frame with V and J, and all other rearrangements were classified as non-productive. CDR3 was defined by IMGT convention, running from the second conserved V-encoded cysteine to the conserved J-encoded phenylalanine. In an earlier analysis of more than 550 of the donors, sequences lacking an unambiguous match to a single V gene segment were excluded. An earlier analysis of just under 600 of the donors called V segments functional above 56.7% productive rearrangements and segregating when the between-donor standard deviation exceeded 5%. A statistical classification framework was built for diagnosing cytomegalovirus status from the catalog of TCR beta chain sequences. In a later analysis, TCR nucleotide sequences were compared against IMGT/GENE-DB human TR gene sequences so that V and J genes could be assigned. A later analysis assigned CDR3 sequences and most-parsimonious VDJ recombination scenarios with the TCRdist pipeline. A later analysis defined each TCR beta chain by its CDR3 amino acid sequence plus V-gene family, and excluded reads lacking a unique V-gene family. A later analysis removed 500 to 600 highly shared, low-generation-probability nucleotide sequences to deal with suspected cross-contamination and a sequencing artifact. For each public chain, a later analysis derived a clonal expansion index from normalized ranks of inferred template counts within each repertoire. In a later analysis, generation probabilities were computed with a VDJ recombination model fitted to out-of-frame rearrangements, and the resulting probabilities were checked against IGoR. In a later analysis, TCR-TCR, TCR-HLA and TCR-CMV co-occurrence was scored with hypergeometric tests, and a repertoire-size bias correction was applied to TCR pairs. To estimate false discovery rates, a later analysis permuted the HLA or CMV assignments 20 times. In a later analysis, co-occurring TCRs were grouped using DBSCAN, and TCRdist sequence similarity was added for clustering within HLA-allele-positive subsets. Repertoires with fewer than 30,000 or more than 120,000 public chains, plus five repertoires with anomalous nucleotide sharing, were excluded from co-occurrence clustering. As stored in TCRdb, this immuneACCESS dataset retains in-frame rearrangements with V and J assigned. A fraction of the clones does not appear; measured against another copy, unresolved V genes explain less than half of the discrepancy, and the remainder lacks a known reason. That table gives V, J and clone size, and the DNA gave D and trimming. This sample comprises over 100,000 clones, roughly 80% of them detected only once. The top ten clonotypes cover over 20% of the sample.

Input material: PBMCs. The TCR originated in a man in his thirties or forties in good health and CMV-seropositive.

The nucleotide sequence is given as TGTGCCACAACGGGACAGACCACAGATACGCAGTATTTT. Its amino acids are CATTGQTTDTQYF. Here the chain combines TRBV5-4 and TRBJ2-3; TRBD1 aligns with 7 central bases. CDR1 and CDR2, looked up from the germline V gene (reference sequence), are SGHNT and YYREEE. The CDR3 goes from the cysteine to the phenylalanine over 13 residues. Only the CDR3 DNA stays, 39 bases, in frame from base 1. For this chain, trimming is 9 bases at the V end and 2 bases at the J end, and the number of junction bases without a gene match is 6. The variable domain in full, with residues beyond the CDR3 obtained from the reference TRBV5-4 and TRBJ2-3 genes, is ETGVTQSPTHLIKTRGQQVTLRCSSQSGHNTVSWYQQALGQGPQFIFQYYREEENGRGNFPPRFSGLQFPNYSSELNVNALELDDSALYLCATTGQTTDTQYFGPGTRLTVL.